The 30 T cell receptor beta chains listed next were all sequenced from one sample in a study of shared clonotypes between healthy human individuals. The assay was immunoSEQ multiplex PCR, and TCRdb's table has in-frame clones only and misses some. Counted here are some 1 million clones, around 76% occurring once; the ten biggest clones make up 1.4% to 1.5%. Specimen: memory CD4+ T cells sorted from blood. Stated subset: CD45RA-negative fraction. Every receptor here comes from a man aged 18 to 30 in good health.

Note on this clone: Relative to the germline gene, one junction end is altered; a read error may explain this. The genes are TRBV5-4 and TRBJ1-1; the match to TRBD1 covers 10 bases. The CDR3 has 16 residues. Germline CDR1 and CDR2: SGHNT and YYREEE (reference sequence). The CDR3 DNA reads as TGCGCCAGCAGCCAAGGACAGGGGGTCATGAACACTGAAGCTTTCTTT. Translation gives CASSQGQGVMNTEAFF. Variable domain in full (rest from reference TRBV5-4 and TRBJ1-1): ETGVTQSPTHLIKTRGQQVTLRCSSQSGHNTVSWYQQALGQGPQFIFQYYREEENGRGNFPPRFSGLQFPNYSSELNVNALELDDSALYLCASSQGQGVMNTEAFFGQGTRLTVV.

This clone has just a few counts. The chain uses TRBV7-2 and TRBJ1-5, with 8 bases that match TRBD1. The germline gives CDR1 SGHTA, CDR2 FQGNSA. This CDR3 region has 13 residues. J lost 12 bases, V lost 5 bases, and 9 bases had no gene match. The CDR3 region is CASSIDRGPFQHF. In nucleotides, the CDR3 is TGTGCCAGCAGCATCGACAGGGGCCCCTTCCAGCATTTT. Full variable domain (outside the CDR3, taken from reference TRBV7-2 and TRBJ1-5): GAGVSQSPSNKVTEKGKDVELRCDPISGHTALYWYRQSLGQGLEFLIYFQGNSAPDKSGLPSDRFSAERTGGSVSTLTIQRTQQEDSAVYLCASSIDRGPFQHFGDGTRLSIL.

This chain joins TRBV10-3 and TRBJ2-7, with 7 bases matching TRBD1. This CDR3 contains 12 residues. V trimming: 9 bases; J trimming: 4 bases; junction bases outside the gene matches: 6. Germline V gives CDR1 ENHRY, CDR2 SYGVKD. DNA for the CDR3: TGTGCCATTGGGACAGATGTATACGAGCAGTACTTC. Translating gives CAIGTDVYEQYF.

This clone has just a few counts. The gene calls are TRBV5-7 and TRBJ2-5, with 9 nucleotides matching TRBD2. TRBV5-7 is an open reading frame whose function is uncertain. Unmatched junction bases numbered 12, after V lost 2 bases and J lost 7 bases. The CDR3 is 16 residues long. The CDR3 DNA reads as TGTGCCAGCAGCTTTTGTCAGCGGGGGGAAGAGATGACCCAGTACTTC. Its translation is CASSFCQRGEEMTQYF.

This chain joins TRBV18 and TRBJ2-7; 12 positions match TRBD1. The V gene's germline CDR1 is KGHSH and CDR2 LQKENI. This CDR3 is 17 amino acids long. After removal of 5 bases from V and 5 bases from J, the junction contained 13 bases not matched to a gene. The CDR3 is CASSTSKPGQGANEQYF. Here the CDR3 DNA reads TGTGCCAGCTCAACATCGAAACCGGGACAGGGGGCGAACGAGCAGTACTTC.

This clone came up a few times. The chain carries TRBV11-2 and TRBJ1-6; TRBD1 agrees at 7 bases. The CDR3 is 14 amino acids. The germline V gene has CDR1 SGHAT and CDR2 FQNNGV. The J segment lost 7 bases and the V segment lost 7 bases, leaving 7 bases of the junction unmatched. The CDR3 region is CASNWGTVNSPLHF. CDR3 coding DNA: TGTGCCAGCAACTGGGGGACAGTAAATTCACCCCTCCACTTT. Drawing the rest from reference TRBV11-2 and TRBJ1-6, the complete variable domain is EAGVAQSPRYKIIEKRQSVAFWCNPISGHATLYWYQQILGQGPKLLIQFQNNGVVDDSQLPKDRFSAERLKGVDSTLKIQPAKLEDSAVYLCASNWGTVNSPLHFGNGTRLTVT.

This chain connects TRBV10-3 to TRBJ2-3; unclear D gene. Germline CDR1 is ENHRY and CDR2 is SYGVKD. The CDR3 has 12 residues. Trimming shortened V by 4 bases and J by 5 bases, and 7 bases separated the two germline ends. The CDR3 bases are TGTGCCATCAGTGTATTAGAAGATACGCAGTATTTT. It translates to CAISVLEDTQYF.

This chain connects TRBV6-1 to TRBJ2-5; D may be TRBD1 (6 bases). The CDR3 totals 12 residues. V was trimmed by 11 bases and J by 4 bases, leaving 14 bases between them. Looked up from germline, CDR1 is MNHNS and CDR2 is SASEGT. The CDR3 sequence: CAYRVLGETQYF. The CDR3 nucleotides are TGTGCCTACAGGGTCCTCGGAGAGACCCAGTACTTC.

J is TRBJ1-5 and V is TRBV4-1; D is possibly TRBD1 (5 bases). CDR1 and CDR2 from the germline V gene are MGHRA and YSYEKL. CDR3 length: 13 residues. V was pared by 1 base and J by 4 bases, with 5 bases between. Here the CDR3 DNA reads TGCGCCAGCAGCCAAGGGGGGAATCAGCCCCAGCATTTT. This gives the protein CASSQGGNQPQHF.

The rearrangement joins TRBV11-1 to TRBJ1-1, with no clear D. CDR3 length: 13 amino acids. Germline V gene sequence: CDR1 SGHAT, CDR2 FQDESV (reference sequence). V lost 5 bases, J lost 1 base, and 8 bases lay in between. The CDR3 nucleotides are TGTGCCAGCAGCCTCCGACGGAACACTGAAGCTTTCTTT. Its protein product is CASSLRRNTEAFF.

The J gene is TRBJ2-7, the V gene TRBV7-2, with TRBD1 as a possible D gene (5 bases). Germline CDR1 is SGHTA and CDR2 is FQGNSA. The CDR3 runs to 11 residues. The ends were cut back, 5 bases at V and 4 bases at J, with 6 bases in the middle. CDR3 bases: TGTGCCAGCAGCACAGGTTACGAGCAGTACTTC. It codes for CASSTGYEQYF.

This clone was seen a few times. The chain couples TRBV30 to TRBJ2-1, with a tentative D call TRBD2 (6 bases). Trimming removed 0 bases at V and 3 bases at J, with 12 bases between. In germline, CDR1 is GTSNPN, CDR2 SVGIG (reference sequence). CDR3 size: 15 residues. The CDR3 reads CAWSVWRGSYNEQFF. In DNA form, the CDR3 reads TGTGCCTGGAGTGTATGGCGGGGTAGCTACAATGAGCAGTTCTTC.

The count of this clone is one. The genes are TRBV18 and TRBJ2-7; possibly TRBD1 or TRBD2 for D (6 bases each). Trimming took off 1 base at V and 6 bases at J, with 13 bases between the two ends. Germline CDR1 is KGHSH and CDR2 is LQKENI. This CDR3 is 14 amino acids long. CDR3 loop: CASSPQDGGLEQYF. CDR3 DNA sequence: TGTGCCAGCTCACCACAGGACGGGGGCCTCGAGCAGTACTTC.

The chain links TRBV30 to TRBJ2-5; unclear D gene. V shed 0 bases and J shed 6 bases, with 5 bases lying between them. The CDR3 loop spans 11 amino acids. Germline values: CDR1 GTSNPN, CDR2 SVGIG (reference sequence). CDR3 in DNA: TGTGCCTGGAGTGTCGAAAAGACCCAGTACTTC. Protein sequence: CAWSVEKTQYF. The full variable domain, in which reference TRBV30 and TRBJ2-5 provide the parts outside the CDR3, is SQTIHQWPATLVQPVGSPLSLECTVEGTSNPNLYWYRQAAGRGLQLLFYSVGIGQISSEVPQNLSASRPQDRQFILSSKKLLLSDSGFYLCAWSVEKTQYFGPGTRLLVL.

The chain carries TRBV19 and TRBJ1-5; 11 bases are a match to TRBD1. Germline V gene data show CDR1 as LNHDA and CDR2 as SQIVND (reference sequence). The CDR3 runs 14 residues. The V segment lost 8 bases and the J segment 6 bases; nucleotides outside the gene matches: 6. In DNA, the CDR3 is TGTGCCAGTGGGGGACAGGGGGACGGTCAGCCCCAGCATTTT. It codes for CASGGQGDGQPQHF.

The chain is built from TRBV10-3 and TRBJ2-5; no firm D call. Trimming stripped 3 bases from V and 5 bases from J, with 7 bases between. Germline CDR1 is ENHRY and CDR2 is SYGVKD. CDR3 size: 12 residues. CDR3: CAISDSVETQYF. CDR3 in DNA: TGTGCCATCAGTGACAGTGTGGAGACCCAGTACTTC.

The genes are TRBV6-1 and TRBJ1-1; weak D call: TRBD1 (6 bases). Trimming took 7 bases from V and 3 from J, leaving 12 bases between them. Germline lookup yields CDR1 MNHNS and CDR2 SASEGT. The CDR3 covers 13 residues. CDR3 sequence: CASTWTDYTEAFF. Here the CDR3 DNA reads TGTGCCAGCACTTGGACAGACTACACTGAAGCTTTCTTT.

V and J are TRBV4-1 and TRBJ2-7, with TRBD2 identical over 7 bases. V was pared by 0 bases and J by 5 bases, with 10 bases of the junction left unmatched. The CDR3 has 16 residues. Germline values: CDR1 MGHRA, CDR2 YSYEKL. The CDR3 protein is CASSQEVGLAADEQYF. The CDR3 DNA sequence: TGCGCCAGCAGCCAAGAGGTAGGGCTAGCGGCGGACGAGCAGTACTTC.

V usage is TRBV5-4 and J usage is TRBJ2-7; D may be TRBD1 (6 bases). In germline, CDR1 is SGHNT, CDR2 YYREEE (reference sequence). Trimming removed 3 bases at V and 6 bases at J, with 16 bases between. This CDR3 region has 14 residues. In DNA, the CDR3 is TGTGCCAGCAGCTCCGGACAGTGGATCGGCGAGCAGTACTTC. Translating gives CASSSGQWIGEQYF.

V usage is TRBV4-1 and J usage is TRBJ2-1, with TRBD1 matching 11 bases. V shed 4 bases, J shed 7 bases, and the junction held 6 bases outside the gene matches. The CDR3 has 15 residues. CDR1 is MGHRA and CDR2 is YSYEKL in the germline V gene. Here the CDR3 reads CASSPGQGARNEQFF. The CDR3 coding sequence is TGCGCCAGCAGCCCCGGACAGGGGGCTCGGAATGAGCAGTTCTTC.

The genes are TRBV11-2 and TRBJ2-1; D unresolved. V was shortened by 0 bases and J by 0 bases, with 9 bases between the two germline ends. Germline CDR1 is SGHAT and CDR2 is FQNNGV. The CDR3 sequence is 16 residues long. The CDR3 DNA is TGTGCCAGCAGCTTAGATAGTCAAAGCTCCTACAATGAGCAGTTCTTC. It encodes CASSLDSQSSYNEQFF.

The chain uses TRBV27 and TRBJ2-4, with D hard to call. This CDR3 comprises 16 residues. The ends were cut back, 7 bases at V and 2 bases at J, with 18 bases in the middle. Germline V gives CDR1 MNHEY, CDR2 SMNVEV (reference sequence). CDR3 DNA sequence: TGTGCCAGCACCAAACCCCGTGGCGCTACCAAAAACATTCAGTACTTC. It specifies CASTKPRGATKNIQYF.

The gene calls are TRBV20-1 and TRBJ2-2, with D possibly called TRBD1 or TRBD2 (5 bases each). Germline CDR1 is DFQATT and CDR2 is SNEGSKA (reference sequence). Deletions cut 6 bases from V and 14 bases from J, with 13 bases between. The CDR3 length is 10 residues. Here the CDR3 reads CSAWGNRLFF. The DNA for the CDR3 is TGCAGTGCCTGGGGGAATCGACTGTTTTTT.

This chain links TRBV29-1 with TRBJ2-5; 10 bases are a match to TRBD1. The germline V gene has CDR1 SQVTM and CDR2 ANQGSEA. This CDR3 region has 13 residues. The J segment lost 1 base and the V segment lost 7 bases, leaving 3 bases of the junction unmatched. The CDR3 loop is CSARTGGQETQYF. For the CDR3, the DNA is TGCAGCGCTCGGACAGGGGGCCAAGAGACCCAGTACTTC.

The chain employs TRBV27 and TRBJ1-2; no clear D gene. Germline lookup yields CDR1 MNHEY and CDR2 SMNVEV (reference sequence). V was pared by 7 bases and J by 3 bases, with 15 bases between. The CDR3 has 14 amino acids. CDR3 coding DNA: TGTGCCAGCACAACGCGGCGCGGGGACTATGGCTACACCTTC. Translation gives CASTTRRGDYGYTF.

This clone was observed at least ten times. This sequence joins TRBV7-9 and TRBJ1-2; maybe TRBD1 (5 bases). V was trimmed by 4 bases and J by 2 bases, leaving 8 bases between them. CDR3 length equals 13 residues. CDR1 and CDR2 from the germline V gene are SEHNR and FQNEAQ (reference sequence). The CDR3 sequence: CASSSTGNYGYTF. The CDR3, as DNA: TGTGCCAGCAGCTCAACAGGAAACTATGGCTACACCTTC.

This clone has a handful of counts. This sample also contains other DNA sequences that code for the same CDR3. The CDR3 protein is CASSPREGDTQYF. The DNA for the CDR3 is TGTGCCAGCAGCCCCCGGGAGGGAGATACGCAGTATTTT. The rearrangement joins TRBV27 to TRBJ2-3, with 8 bases lining up with TRBD2. The junction had 4 bases not matched to a gene; V was cut back by 6 bases and J by 5 bases. From germline, CDR1 is MNHEY and CDR2 SMNVEV (reference sequence). The CDR3 length is 13 residues.

V usage is TRBV6-5 and J usage is TRBJ1-6, with unresolved D. Germline V CDR1 and CDR2: MNHEY, SVGAGI. There are 13 residues in the CDR3. With 6 bases removed from V and 6 bases from J, the gap between germline ends came to 9 bases. The CDR3 is CASRPLGNSPLHF. CDR3 coding DNA: TGTGCCAGCAGGCCCCTTGGTAATTCACCCCTCCACTTT.

The rearrangement uses TRBV19 and TRBJ1-6; 7 positions match TRBD1. CDR3 length: 16 amino acids. CDR1 is LNHDA, CDR2 SQIVND, per germline (reference sequence). V shed 7 bases and J 8 bases; nucleotides not matched to a gene: 14. CDR3 sequence: CASTTNIQGVYSPLHF. The CDR3 nucleotides are TGTGCCAGTACCACCAACATTCAGGGGGTTTATTCACCCCTCCACTTT.

The rearrangement links TRBV5-8 to TRBJ1-1; no clear D. Trimming pared 0 bases from V and 6 bases from J, leaving 12 bases between. Looked up from germline, CDR1 is SGHTS and CDR2 is YDEGEE. There are 14 residues in the CDR3. Written as DNA, the CDR3 is TGTGCCAGCAGCTTGGTACCGGGATTGTCTGAAGCTTTCTTT. Translated: CASSLVPGLSEAFF.